This T cell receptor (delta chain) was identified in a study of delta chains in infants with herpesvirus infections. TCR cDNA was made from PBMC RNA with gamma- and delta-chain-specific primers. TCRdb reanalysed the RT-PCR reads with CATT. This table has approximately 1,300 delta-chain clones, about 31% appearing once. This clone is a singleton in its sample. Germline and junction disagree at one end, which may indicate a read error. The sequencing used peripheral blood, collected at time point 2 of longitudinal follow-up. This TCR came from a human donor who was a Ugandan infant, either HIV-exposed or HIV-unexposed (not recorded which).

The CDR3 bases are TGTGCTCTTGGGGAAAGTTCCTACTGGGGGATACGGGCGTCTACCGTACTCACCGATAAACGCATCTTT. The encoded protein is CALGESSYWGIRASTVLTDKRIF. V gene TRDV1 combines with J gene TRDJ1; 13 bases fit TRDD3. Per germline, CDR1 TSWWSYY and CDR2 QGS. The CDR3 loop spans 23 amino acids.